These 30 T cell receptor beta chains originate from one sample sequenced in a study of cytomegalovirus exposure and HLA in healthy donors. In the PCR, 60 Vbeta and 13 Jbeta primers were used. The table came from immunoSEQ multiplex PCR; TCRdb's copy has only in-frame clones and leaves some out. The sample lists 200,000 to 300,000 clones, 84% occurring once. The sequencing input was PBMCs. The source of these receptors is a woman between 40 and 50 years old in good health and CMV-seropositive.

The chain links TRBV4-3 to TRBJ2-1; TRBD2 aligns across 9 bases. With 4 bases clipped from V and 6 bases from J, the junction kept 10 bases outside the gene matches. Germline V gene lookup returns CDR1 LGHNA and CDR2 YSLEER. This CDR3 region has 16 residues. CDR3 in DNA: TGCGCCAGCAGCCGGGCGTTAGGGACTAGCATCAATGAGCAGTTCTTC. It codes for CASSRALGTSINEQFF.

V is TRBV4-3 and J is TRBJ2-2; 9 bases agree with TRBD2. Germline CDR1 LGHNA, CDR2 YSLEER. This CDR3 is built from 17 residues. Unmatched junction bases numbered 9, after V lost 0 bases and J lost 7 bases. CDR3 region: CASSQDRLAGAGGELFF. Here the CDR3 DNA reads TGCGCCAGCAGCCAAGATCGGTTAGCGGGAGCGGGCGGGGAGCTGTTTTTT.

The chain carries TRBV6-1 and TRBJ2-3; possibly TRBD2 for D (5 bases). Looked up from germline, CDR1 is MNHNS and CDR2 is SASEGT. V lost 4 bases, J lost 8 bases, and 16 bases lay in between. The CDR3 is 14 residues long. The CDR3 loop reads CASSGGLLKGTQYF. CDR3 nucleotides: TGTGCCAGCAGTGGAGGGCTTTTGAAGGGTACGCAGTATTTT.

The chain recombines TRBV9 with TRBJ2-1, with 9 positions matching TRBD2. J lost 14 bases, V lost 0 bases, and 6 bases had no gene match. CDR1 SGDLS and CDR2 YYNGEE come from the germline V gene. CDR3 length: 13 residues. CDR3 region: CASSVGTSGLEFF. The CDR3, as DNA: TGTGCCAGCAGCGTAGGAACTAGCGGGTTAGAGTTCTTC.

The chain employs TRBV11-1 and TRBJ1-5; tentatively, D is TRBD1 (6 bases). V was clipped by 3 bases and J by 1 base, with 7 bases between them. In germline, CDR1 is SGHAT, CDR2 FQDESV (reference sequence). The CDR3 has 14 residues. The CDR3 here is CASSFTGSNQPQHF. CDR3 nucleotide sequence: TGTGCCAGCAGCTTCACAGGGAGCAATCAGCCCCAGCATTTT.

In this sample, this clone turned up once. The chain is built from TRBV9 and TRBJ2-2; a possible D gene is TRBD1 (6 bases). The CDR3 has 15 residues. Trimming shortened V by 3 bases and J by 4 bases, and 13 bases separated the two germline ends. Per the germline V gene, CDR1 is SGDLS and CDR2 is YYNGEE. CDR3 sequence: CASSAPQGSTGELFF. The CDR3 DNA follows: TGTGCCAGCAGCGCACCCCAGGGGAGCACCGGGGAGCTGTTTTTT.

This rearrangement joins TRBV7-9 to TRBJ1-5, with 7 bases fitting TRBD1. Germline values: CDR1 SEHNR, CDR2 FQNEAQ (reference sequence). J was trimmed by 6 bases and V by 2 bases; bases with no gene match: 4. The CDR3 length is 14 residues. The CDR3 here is CASSLIQGFQPQHF. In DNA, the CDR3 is TGTGCCAGCAGCTTAATACAGGGGTTTCAGCCCCAGCATTTT.

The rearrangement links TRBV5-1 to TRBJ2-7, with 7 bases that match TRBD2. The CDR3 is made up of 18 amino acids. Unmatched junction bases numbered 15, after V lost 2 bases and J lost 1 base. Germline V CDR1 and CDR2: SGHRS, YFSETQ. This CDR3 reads CASSFRTGGTTLSYEQYF. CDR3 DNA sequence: TGCGCCAGCAGCTTCCGGACCGGGGGGACGACCCTTTCCTACGAGCAGTACTTC.

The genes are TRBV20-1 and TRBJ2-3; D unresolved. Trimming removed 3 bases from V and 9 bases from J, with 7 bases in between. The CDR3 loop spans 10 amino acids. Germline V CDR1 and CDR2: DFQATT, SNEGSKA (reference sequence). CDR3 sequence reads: CSARAATQYF. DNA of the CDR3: TGCAGTGCTAGGGCGGCCACGCAGTATTTT.

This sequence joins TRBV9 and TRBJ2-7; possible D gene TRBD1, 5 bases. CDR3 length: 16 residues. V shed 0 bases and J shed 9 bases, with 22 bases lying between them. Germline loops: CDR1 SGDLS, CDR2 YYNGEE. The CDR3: CASSVGANRRDVGQYF. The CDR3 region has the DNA TGTGCCAGCAGCGTAGGAGCGAACAGGCGAGACGTCGGGCAGTACTTC.

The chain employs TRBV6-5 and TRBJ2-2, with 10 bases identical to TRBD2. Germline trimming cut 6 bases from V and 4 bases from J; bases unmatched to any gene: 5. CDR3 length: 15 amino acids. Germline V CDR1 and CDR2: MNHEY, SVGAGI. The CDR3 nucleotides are TGTGCCAGCAGATTAGCGGGAGGTACCACCGGGGAGCTGTTTTTT. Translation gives CASRLAGGTTGELFF.

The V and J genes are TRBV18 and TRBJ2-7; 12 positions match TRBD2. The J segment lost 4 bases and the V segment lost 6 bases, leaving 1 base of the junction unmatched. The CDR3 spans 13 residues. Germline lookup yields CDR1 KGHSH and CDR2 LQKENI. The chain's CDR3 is CASSGTSGYEQYF. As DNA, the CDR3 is TGTGCCAGCTCGGGGACTAGCGGGTACGAGCAGTACTTC.

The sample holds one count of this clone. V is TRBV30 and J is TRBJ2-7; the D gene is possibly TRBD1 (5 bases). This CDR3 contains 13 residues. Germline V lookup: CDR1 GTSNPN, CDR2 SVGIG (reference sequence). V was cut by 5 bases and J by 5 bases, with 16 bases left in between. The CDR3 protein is CAWDQGTHHEQYF. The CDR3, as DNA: TGTGCCTGGGACCAGGGAACCCACCACGAGCAGTACTTC.

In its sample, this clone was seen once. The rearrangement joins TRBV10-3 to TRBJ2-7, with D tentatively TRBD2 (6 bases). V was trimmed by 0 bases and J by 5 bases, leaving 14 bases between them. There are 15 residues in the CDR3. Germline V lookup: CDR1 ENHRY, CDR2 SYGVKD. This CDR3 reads CAISESLDYVDEQYF. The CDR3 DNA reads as TGTGCCATCAGTGAGTCGCTGGACTATGTGGACGAGCAGTACTTC.

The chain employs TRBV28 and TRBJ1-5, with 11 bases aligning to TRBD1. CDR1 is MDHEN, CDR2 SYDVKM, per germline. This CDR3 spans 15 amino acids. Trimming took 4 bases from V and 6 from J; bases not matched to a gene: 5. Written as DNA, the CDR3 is TGTGCCAGCAGTTCGGGGACAGGGGGATTTCAGCCCCAGCATTTT. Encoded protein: CASSSGTGGFQPQHF.

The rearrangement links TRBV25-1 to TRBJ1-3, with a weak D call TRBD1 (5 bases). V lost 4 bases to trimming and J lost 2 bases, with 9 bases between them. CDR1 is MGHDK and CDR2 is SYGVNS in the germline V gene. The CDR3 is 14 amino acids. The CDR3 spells CASSAPGAGNTIYF. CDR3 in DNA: TGTGCCAGCAGTGCCCCGGGGGCTGGAAACACCATATATTTT.

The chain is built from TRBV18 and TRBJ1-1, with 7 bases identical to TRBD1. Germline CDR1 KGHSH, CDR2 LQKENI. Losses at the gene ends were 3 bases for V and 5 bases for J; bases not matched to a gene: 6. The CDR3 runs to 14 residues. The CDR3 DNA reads TGTGCCAGCTCACCGGAAAGGGGGCGGACTGAAGCTTTCTTT. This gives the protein CASSPERGRTEAFF. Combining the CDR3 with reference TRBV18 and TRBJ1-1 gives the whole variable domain NAGVMQNPRHLVRRRGQEARLRCSPMKGHSHVYWYRQLPEEGLKFMVYLQKENIIDESGMPKERFSAEFPKEGPSILRIQQVVRGDSAAYFCASSPERGRTEAFFGQGTRLTVV.

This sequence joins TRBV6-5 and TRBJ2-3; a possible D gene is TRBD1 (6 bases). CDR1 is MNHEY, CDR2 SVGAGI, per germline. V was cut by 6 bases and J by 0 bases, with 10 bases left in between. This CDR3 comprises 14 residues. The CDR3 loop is CASSWGPSTDTQYF. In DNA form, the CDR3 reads TGTGCCAGCAGCTGGGGGCCCAGCACAGATACGCAGTATTTT.

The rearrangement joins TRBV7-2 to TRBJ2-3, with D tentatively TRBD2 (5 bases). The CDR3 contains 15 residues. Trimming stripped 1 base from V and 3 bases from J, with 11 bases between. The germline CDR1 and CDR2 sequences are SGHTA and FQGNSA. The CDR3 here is CASSLGGRKTDTQYF. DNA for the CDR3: TGTGCCAGCAGCTTAGGAGGGAGAAAAACAGATACGCAGTATTTT.

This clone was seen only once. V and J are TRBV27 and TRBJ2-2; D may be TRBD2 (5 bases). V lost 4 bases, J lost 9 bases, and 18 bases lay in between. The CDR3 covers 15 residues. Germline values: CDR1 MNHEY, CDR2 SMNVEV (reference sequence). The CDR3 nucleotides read TGTGCCAGCAGTTCTAGCCCCGAGTTCAGGAGGGAGCTGTTTTTT. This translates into CASSSSPEFRRELFF.

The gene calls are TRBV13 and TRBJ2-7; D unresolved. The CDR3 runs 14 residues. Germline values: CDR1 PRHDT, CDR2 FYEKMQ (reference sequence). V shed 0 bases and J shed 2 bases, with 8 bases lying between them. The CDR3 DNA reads TGTGCCAGCAGCTTAGGGCTAGGAGCCTACGAGCAGTACTTC. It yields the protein CASSLGLGAYEQYF. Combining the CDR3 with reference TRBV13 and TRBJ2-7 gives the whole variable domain AAGVIQSPRHLIKEKRETATLKCYPIPRHDTVYWYQQGPGQDPQFLISFYEKMQSDKGSIPDRFSAQQFSDYHSELNMSSLELGDSALYFCASSLGLGAYEQYFGPGTRLTVT.

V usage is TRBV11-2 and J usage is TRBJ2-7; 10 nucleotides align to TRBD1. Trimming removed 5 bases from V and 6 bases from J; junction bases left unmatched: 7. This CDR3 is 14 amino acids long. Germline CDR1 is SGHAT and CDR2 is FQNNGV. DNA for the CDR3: TGTGCCAGCAGCCAGACAGGGGGCTTCCTCGAGCAGTACTTC. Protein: CASSQTGGFLEQYF.

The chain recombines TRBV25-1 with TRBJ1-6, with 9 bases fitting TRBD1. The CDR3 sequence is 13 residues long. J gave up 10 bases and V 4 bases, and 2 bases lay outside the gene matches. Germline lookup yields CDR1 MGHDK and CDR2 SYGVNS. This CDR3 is CASSGQGGSPLHF. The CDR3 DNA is TGTGCCAGCAGTGGACAGGGGGGCTCACCCCTCCACTTT. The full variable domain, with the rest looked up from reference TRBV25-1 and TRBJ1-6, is EADIYQTPRYLVIGTGKKITLECSQTMGHDKMYWYQQDPGMELHLIHYSYGVNSTEKGDLSSESTVSRIRTEHFPLTLESARPSHTSQYLCASSGQGGSPLHFGNGTRLTVT.

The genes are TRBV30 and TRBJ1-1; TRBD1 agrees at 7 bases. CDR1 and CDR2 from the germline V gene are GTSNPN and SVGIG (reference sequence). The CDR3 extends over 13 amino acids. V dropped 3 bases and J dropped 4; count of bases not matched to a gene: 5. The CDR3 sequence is CAWRVGGGTEAFF. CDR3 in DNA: TGTGCCTGGAGGGTAGGGGGCGGCACTGAAGCTTTCTTT.

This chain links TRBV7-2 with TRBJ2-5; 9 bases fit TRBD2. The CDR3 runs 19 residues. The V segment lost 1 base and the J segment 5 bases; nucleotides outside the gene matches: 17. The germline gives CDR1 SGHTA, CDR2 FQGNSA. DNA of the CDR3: TGTGCCAGCAGCTTAGTTGGAGGTAGCGGGAGAGCGGGGATGGAGACCCAGTACTTC. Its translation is CASSLVGGSGRAGMETQYF.

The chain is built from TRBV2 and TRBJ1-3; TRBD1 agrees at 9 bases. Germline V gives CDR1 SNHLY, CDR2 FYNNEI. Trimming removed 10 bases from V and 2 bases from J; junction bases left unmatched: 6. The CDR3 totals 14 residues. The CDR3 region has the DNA TGTGCCACGGGACAGGGTTTGACTGGAAACACCATATATTTT. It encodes CATGQGLTGNTIYF.

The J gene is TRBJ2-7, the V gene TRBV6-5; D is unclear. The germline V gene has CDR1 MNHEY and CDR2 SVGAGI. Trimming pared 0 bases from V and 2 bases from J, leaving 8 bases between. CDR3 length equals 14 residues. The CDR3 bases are TGTGCCAGCAGTTACTCGGCAGGAACCTACGAGCAGTACTTC. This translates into CASSYSAGTYEQYF.

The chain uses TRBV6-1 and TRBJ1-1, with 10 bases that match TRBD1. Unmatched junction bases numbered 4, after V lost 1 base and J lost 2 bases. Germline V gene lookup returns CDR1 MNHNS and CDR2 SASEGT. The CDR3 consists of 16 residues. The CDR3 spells CASSEEGTGVNTEAFF. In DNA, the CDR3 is TGTGCCAGCAGTGAAGAGGGGACAGGGGTAAACACTGAAGCTTTCTTT.

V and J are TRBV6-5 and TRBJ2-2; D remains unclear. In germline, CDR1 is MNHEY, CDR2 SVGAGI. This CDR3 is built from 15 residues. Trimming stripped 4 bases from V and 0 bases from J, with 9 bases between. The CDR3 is CASSFYGSNTGELFF. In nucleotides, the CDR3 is TGTGCCAGCAGTTTCTACGGTTCGAACACCGGGGAGCTGTTTTTT.

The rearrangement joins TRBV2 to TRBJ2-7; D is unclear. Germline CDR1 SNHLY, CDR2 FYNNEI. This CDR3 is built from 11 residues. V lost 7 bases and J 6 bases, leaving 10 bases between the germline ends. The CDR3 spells CASTQTGEQYF. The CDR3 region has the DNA TGTGCCAGCACTCAAACTGGCGAGCAGTACTTC.